Sequencing of this T cell receptor (beta chain) was carried out in a study of response to subunit inactivated influenza vaccine. This clonotype was observed at least ten times. Its antigen is currently unknown. One entry per CDR3 protein results from TCRdb running MiXCR on the RT-PCR reads. Among fewer than 600,000 distinct CDR3 sequences listed, less than 7.5% were seen once. Notes on the study in general: Seasonal influenza vaccination, on each occasion, was suggested by the authors to recruit few new T cells.

From germline, CDR1 is MNHEY and CDR2 SMNVEV (reference sequence). The CDR3 covers 14 residues. V was clipped by 3 bases and J by 5 bases; unmatched bases: 7. The TCR originated in a man aged 50 to 69 who received an inactivated influenza vaccine. This chain links TRBV27 with TRBJ2-7; 7 bases agree with TRBD2. The sample was PBMCs from blood, taken 23 months after vaccination. This CDR3 reads CASSLGGSVDEQYF. CDR3 sequence (DNA): TGTGCCAGCAGTTTGGGCGGGAGCGTCGACGAGCAGTACTTC.